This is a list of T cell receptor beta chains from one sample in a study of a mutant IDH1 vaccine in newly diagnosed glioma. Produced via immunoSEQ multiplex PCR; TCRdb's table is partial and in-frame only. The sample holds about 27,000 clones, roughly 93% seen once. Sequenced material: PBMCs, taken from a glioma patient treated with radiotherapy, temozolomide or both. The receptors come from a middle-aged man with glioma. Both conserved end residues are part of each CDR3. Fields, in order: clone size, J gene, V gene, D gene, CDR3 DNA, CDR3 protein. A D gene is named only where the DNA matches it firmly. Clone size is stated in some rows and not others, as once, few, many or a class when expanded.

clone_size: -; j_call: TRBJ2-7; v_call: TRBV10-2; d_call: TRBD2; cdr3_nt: TGCGCCAGCGGGGGGACTAGCGGGAGTAACCCCTCCTACGAGCAGTACTTC; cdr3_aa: CASGGTSGSNPSYEQYF
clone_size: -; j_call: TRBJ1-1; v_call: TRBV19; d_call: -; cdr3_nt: TGTGCCAGTAGCTCCGACAGCCGTGAAGCTTTCTTT; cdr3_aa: CASSSDSREAFF
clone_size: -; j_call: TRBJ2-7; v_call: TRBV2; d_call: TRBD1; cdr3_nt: TGTGCCACCGACCGCGACAGGGACAACTACGAGCAGTACTTC; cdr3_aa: CATDRDRDNYEQYF
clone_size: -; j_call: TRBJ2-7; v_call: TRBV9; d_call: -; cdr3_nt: TGTGCCAGCAGCGTAGGTTCTGGTCGGTTCTACGAGCAATACTTC; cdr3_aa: CASSVGSGRFYEQYF
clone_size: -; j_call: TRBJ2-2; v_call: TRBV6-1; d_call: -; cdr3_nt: TGTGCCAGCAGAAAAGGGACTGCCGGGGAGCTGTTTTTT; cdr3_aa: CASRKGTAGELFF
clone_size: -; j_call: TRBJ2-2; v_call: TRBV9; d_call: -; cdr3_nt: TGTGCCAGCAGCGTAGTTCCTCTCTTTCCCACCGGGGAGCTGTTTTTT; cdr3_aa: CASSVVPLFPTGELFF
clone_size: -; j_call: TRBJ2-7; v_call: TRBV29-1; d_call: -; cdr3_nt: TGCAGCGCGTCCTACGGTTCCGACGAGCAGTACTTC; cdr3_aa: CSASYGSDEQYF
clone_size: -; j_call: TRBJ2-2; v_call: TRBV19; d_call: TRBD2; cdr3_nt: TGTGCCAGTAGTGAGCTAGCGGGAAACACCGGGGAGCTGTTTTTT; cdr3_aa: CASSELAGNTGELFF
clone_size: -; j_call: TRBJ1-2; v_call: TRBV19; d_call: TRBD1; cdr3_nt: TGTGCCAGCACAGGGGTCGGTTCCGCGCACTATGGCTACACCTTC; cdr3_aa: CASTGVGSAHYGYTF
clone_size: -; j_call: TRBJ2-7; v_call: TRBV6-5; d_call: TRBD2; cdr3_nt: TGTGCCAGCAGCACTAGCGGGAGTTTCCACGAGCAGTACTTC; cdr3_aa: CASSTSGSFHEQYF
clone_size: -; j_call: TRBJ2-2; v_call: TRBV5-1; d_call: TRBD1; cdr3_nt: TGCGCCAGCAGCCGGGGACAGGGGACCGGGGAGCTGTTTTTT; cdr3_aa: CASSRGQGTGELFF
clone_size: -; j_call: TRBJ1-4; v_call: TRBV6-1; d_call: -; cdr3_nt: TGTGCCAGCAGTTTAGGGGCGGACGGTGAAAAACTGTTTTTT; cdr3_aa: CASSLGADGEKLFF
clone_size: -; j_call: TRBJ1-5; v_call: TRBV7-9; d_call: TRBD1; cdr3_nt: TGTGCCAGCAGCTCAGGCTGGGGCAGGGGGAACGATCAGCCCCAGCATTTT; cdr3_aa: CASSSGWGRGNDQPQHF
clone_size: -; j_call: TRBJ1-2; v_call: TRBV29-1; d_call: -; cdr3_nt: TGCAGCGTTGACTCAGCCCCACATAACTATGGCTACACCTTC; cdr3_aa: CSVDSAPHNYGYTF
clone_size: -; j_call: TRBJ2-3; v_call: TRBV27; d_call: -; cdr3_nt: TGTGCCAGCAGTGGGCCCTACAGCACAGATACGCAGTATTTT; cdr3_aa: CASSGPYSTDTQYF
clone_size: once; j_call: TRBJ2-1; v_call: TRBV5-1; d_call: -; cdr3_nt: TGCGCCAGCAGCTTGCGCGGAGGTTTCTCCTACAATGAGCAGTTCTTC; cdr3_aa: CASSLRGGFSYNEQFF
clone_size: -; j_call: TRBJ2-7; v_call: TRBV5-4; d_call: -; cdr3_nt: TGTGCCAGCAGCTTGTCCGGTACTCTTGGCGAGCAGTACTTC; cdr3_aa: CASSLSGTLGEQYF
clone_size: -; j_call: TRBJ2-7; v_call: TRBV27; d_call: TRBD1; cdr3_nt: TGTGCCAGCAAGAGACAGGGGTGGGAGCAGTACTTC; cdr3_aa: CASKRQGWEQYF
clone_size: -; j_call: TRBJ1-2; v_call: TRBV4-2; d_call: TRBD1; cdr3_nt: TGTGCCAGCAGCCAAACAAACAGGGGCGGCTATGGCTACACCTTC; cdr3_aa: CASSQTNRGGYGYTF
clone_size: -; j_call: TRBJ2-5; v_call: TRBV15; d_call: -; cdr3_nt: TGTGCCACCAGCAGAGGGCAAGGGAGGAGACAAGAGACCCAGTACTTC; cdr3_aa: CATSRGQGRRQETQYF
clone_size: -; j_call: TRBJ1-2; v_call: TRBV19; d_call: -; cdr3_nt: TGTGCCAGTAGTATAGATTCTCAGGCCCCTTATGGCTACACCTTC; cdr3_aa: CASSIDSQAPYGYTF
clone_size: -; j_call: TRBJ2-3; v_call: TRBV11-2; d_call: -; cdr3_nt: TGTGCCAGCAGCTTGGTACTAAGCACAGATACGCAGTATTTT; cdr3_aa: CASSLVLSTDTQYF
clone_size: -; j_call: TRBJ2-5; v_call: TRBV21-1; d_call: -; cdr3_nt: TGTGCCAGCAGCAAGGAGACCCAGTACTTC; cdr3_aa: CASSKETQYF